This T cell receptor (beta chain) was found in a study of T-cell memory formation after mild COVID-19. Study overall: In these data, TCR clusters were largely donor specific. Study results and limitations: Mainly in CM and EM were contracting CD4+ clones; CD8+ were in EMRA.

Employing constant-segment primers, 5'RACE generated TCR alpha and TCR beta cDNA libraries bearing sample barcodes and UMIs. TCRdb independently ran MiXCR on the 5' RACE reads; one entry per CDR3 protein. The table has about 430,000 distinct CDR3 sequences, approximately 24% seen once. This clonotype was counted between two and nine times. Its cognate antigen is unknown. The TCR was taken from an adult woman who had mild COVID-19 (a few samples of this study predate the infection). Cell type and time point are not known. The sequencing input was PBMCs or a T cell subset sorted from them (not recorded which).

This chain's CDR3 is CASSLGGLWLFF. The CDR3 bases are TGTGCCAGCAGCTTAGGGGGACTCTGGCTGTTTTTT. The chain carries TRBV7-9 and TRBJ1-4; weak D call: TRBD1 (5 bases). Germline CDR1 SEHNR, CDR2 FQNEAQ (reference sequence). V was pared by 1 base and J by 14 bases, with 11 bases between. This CDR3 is built from 12 residues.